The 5 T cell receptor beta chains below were found in one sample sequenced in a study of T cells of healthy individuals. Using its own MiXCR run on the 5' RACE reads, TCRdb lists one record per CDR3 protein. The sample shows approximately 100,000 distinct CDR3 sequences, 17% of them seen only once. These receptors were obtained from a human donor in good health.

The sample holds a few counts of this clonotype. The chain combines TRBV14 with TRBJ2-7, with 8 bases that match TRBD1. The CDR3 length is 12 residues. V shed 5 bases, J shed 6 bases, and the junction held 3 bases outside the gene matches. Germline CDR1 reads SGHDN; CDR2 reads FVKESK. In DNA form, the CDR3 reads TGTGCCAGCAGCTTTACAGGGGGCGAGCAGTACTTC. It encodes CASSFTGGEQYF.

Only a few counts were recorded for this clonotype. The chain is built from TRBV7-8 and TRBJ2-3; the match to TRBD1 covers 7 bases. V gave up 2 bases and J gave up 0 bases; unmatched junction bases: 2. Looked up from germline, CDR1 is SGHVS and CDR2 is FQNEAQ. CDR3 length equals 15 residues. The CDR3 protein is CASSLRQGSTDTQYF. The CDR3 nucleotides read TGTGCCAGCAGCTTAAGACAGGGTAGCACAGATACGCAGTATTTT.

There are many counts of this clonotype. The V gene is TRBV7-9, the J gene TRBJ1-1; D is ambiguous. The ends were cut back, 1 base at V and 1 base at J, with 7 bases in the middle. The CDR3 length is 14 residues. Germline V gives CDR1 SEHNR, CDR2 FQNEAQ (reference sequence). Here the CDR3 reads CASSLVAGNTEAFF. The CDR3 nucleotides are TGTGCCAGCAGCTTAGTGGCAGGGAACACTGAAGCTTTCTTT.

The chain joins TRBV3-1 to TRBJ2-5; D remains ambiguous. In germline, CDR1 is LGHDT, CDR2 YNNKEL (reference sequence). The CDR3 is 15 residues long. With 4 bases removed from V and 5 bases from J, the gap between germline ends came to 17 bases. CDR3 region: CASSPSDRAPETQYF. CDR3 DNA: TGTGCCAGCAGCCCTTCGGACCGGGCTCCGGAGACCCAGTACTTC.

In its sample, this clonotype was seen a few times. The rearrangement uses TRBV11-2 and TRBJ2-7, with 8 bases aligning to TRBD2. V was clipped by 0 bases and J by 4 bases; unmatched bases: 5. Germline V gene data show CDR1 as SGHAT and CDR2 as FQNNGV. There are 15 residues in the CDR3. CDR3 sequence: CASSLETSELYEQYF. The DNA of the CDR3 is TGTGCCAGCAGCTTAGAGACTAGCGAATTGTACGAGCAGTACTTC.